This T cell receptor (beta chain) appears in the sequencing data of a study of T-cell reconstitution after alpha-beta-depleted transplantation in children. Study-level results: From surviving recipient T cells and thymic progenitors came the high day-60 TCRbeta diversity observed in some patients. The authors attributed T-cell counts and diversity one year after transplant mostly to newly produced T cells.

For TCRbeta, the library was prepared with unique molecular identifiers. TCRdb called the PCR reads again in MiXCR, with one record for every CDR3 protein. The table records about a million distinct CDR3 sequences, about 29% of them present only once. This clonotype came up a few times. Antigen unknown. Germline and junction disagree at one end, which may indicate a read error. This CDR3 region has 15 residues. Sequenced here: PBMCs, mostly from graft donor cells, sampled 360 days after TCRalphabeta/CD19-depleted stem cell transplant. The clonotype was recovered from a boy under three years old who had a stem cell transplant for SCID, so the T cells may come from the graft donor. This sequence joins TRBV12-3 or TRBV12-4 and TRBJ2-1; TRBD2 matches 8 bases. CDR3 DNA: TGTGCCAGCAGGTTAGCGGGGTCCTCCTACAATGAGCAGTTCTTC. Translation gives CASRLAGSSYNEQFF.